The 18 T cell receptor beta chains reported below all come from one sample, sequenced in a study of yellow fever vaccine responses in identical twins. In TCRdb, the RT-PCR reads were re-called with MiXCR into one record per CDR3 protein. The repertoire consists of approximately 15,000 distinct CDR3 sequences, with roughly 80% occurring once and the leading ten covering roughly 1.8%. The sample here was T cells from blood (PBMCs), unsorted or a sorted subset (not recorded which), taken before or after yellow fever vaccination (not recorded which). These receptors were collected from a young woman who received the yellow fever vaccine.

V gene TRBV4-2 combines with J gene TRBJ2-1; the D call may be TRBD1 or TRBD2 (5 bases each). Germline CDR1 LGHNA, CDR2 YNFKEQ. The CDR3 spans 15 residues. V was clipped by 4 bases and J by 3 bases, with 13 bases between them. CDR3 loop: CASSPRWGSYNEQFF. The CDR3, as DNA: TGTGCCAGCAGCCCGAGGTGGGGGAGCTACAATGAGCAGTTCTTC.

This chain links TRBV12-3 or TRBV12-4 with TRBJ2-3, with 10 nucleotides matching TRBD1. This CDR3 has 15 amino acids. The trim removed 6 bases at V and 4 bases at J, leaving 7 bases unmatched. The CDR3 DNA is TGTGCCAGCAGCCCCAGACAGGGGGCTTCAGATACGCAGTATTTT. Residues: CASSPRQGASDTQYF.

The V and J genes are TRBV5-1 and TRBJ2-5; no reliable D call. Germline V gene sequence: CDR1 SGHRS, CDR2 YFSETQ. V dropped 0 bases and J dropped 5 bases, with 11 bases sitting between them. The CDR3 consists of 14 residues. CDR3 protein: CASSLEQPGETQYF. The CDR3 region has the DNA TGCGCCAGCAGCTTGGAACAGCCCGGCGAGACCCAGTACTTC.

The chain links TRBV5-5 to TRBJ2-1; D remains unclear. The ends were cut back, 0 bases at V and 4 bases at J, with 8 bases in the middle. Looked up from germline, CDR1 is SGHKS and CDR2 is YYEKEE (reference sequence). The CDR3 length is 14 residues. The CDR3 protein is CASSLDDGYNEQFF. The DNA of the CDR3 is TGTGCCAGCAGCTTGGATGACGGTTACAATGAGCAGTTCTTC.

The chain carries TRBV28 and TRBJ2-7, with 7 bases lining up with TRBD2. The J segment lost 3 bases and the V segment lost 7 bases, leaving 9 bases of the junction unmatched. This CDR3 has 14 residues. Germline-derived CDR1 and CDR2 are MDHEN and SYDVKM. CDR3 residues: CASTAPTSHYEQYF. CDR3 DNA sequence: TGTGCCAGCACAGCCCCGACTAGCCACTACGAGCAGTACTTC.

V gene TRBV24-1 combines with J gene TRBJ2-1, with D possibly being TRBD1 (6 bases). CDR3 length: 12 amino acids. Trimming removed 9 bases from V and 4 bases from J, with 9 bases in between. Germline V gene lookup returns CDR1 KGHDR and CDR2 SFDVKD. The CDR3 is CATAGVYNEQFF. The CDR3 region has the DNA TGTGCCACCGCAGGGGTTTACAATGAGCAGTTCTTC.

The DNA for the CDR3 is TGTGCCAGCAGCTCCCGGGACAGGGTGGACACCGGGGAGCTGTTTTTT. As protein: CASSSRDRVDTGELFF. V is TRBV13 and J is TRBJ2-2, with 9 bases matching TRBD1. The V segment lost 4 bases and the J segment 3 bases; nucleotides outside the gene matches: 6. The germline V gene has CDR1 PRHDT and CDR2 FYEKMQ (reference sequence). The length of the CDR3 is 16 residues.

The chain uses TRBV28 and TRBJ2-1; 11 bases fit TRBD1. CDR1 and CDR2 (germline): MDHEN, SYDVKM. J gave up 3 bases and V 1 base, and 2 bases lay outside the gene matches. The CDR3 has 16 amino acids. The DNA for the CDR3 is TGTGCCAGCAGTTTATTGGGGACAGGGGGCTACAATGAGCAGTTCTTC. Translated: CASSLLGTGGYNEQFF.

The V call is TRBV11-2, the J call TRBJ2-1; 15 positions match TRBD2. CDR3 size: 18 residues. The J segment lost 0 bases and the V segment lost 4 bases, leaving 4 bases of the junction unmatched. Per germline, CDR1 SGHAT and CDR2 FQNNGV. The CDR3 DNA reads TGTGCCAGCAGCTGGGGACTAGCGGGGGGCTCCTCCTACAATGAGCAGTTCTTC. It yields the protein CASSWGLAGGSSYNEQFF.

This rearrangement joins TRBV7-9 to TRBJ2-7, with D possibly TRBD1 on 6 matching bases. CDR1 SEHNR and CDR2 FQNEAQ come from the germline V gene (reference sequence). CDR3 size: 14 residues. V lost 5 bases and J 7 bases, leaving 18 bases between the germline ends. CDR3 coding DNA: TGTGCCAGCAGCCCCAGGGGAGCTTCGGGGGAGCAGTACTTC. It is translated as CASSPRGASGEQYF.

V and J are TRBV11-1 and TRBJ2-4; D is uncertain. The germline V and J ends were trimmed by 2 bases and 1 base, with 15 bases remaining between them. From germline, CDR1 is SGHAT and CDR2 FQDESV (reference sequence). This CDR3 comprises 17 residues. The CDR3 protein is CASSLYQESVAKNIQYF. CDR3 sequence (DNA): TGTGCCAGCAGCTTATACCAGGAGAGTGTGGCCAAAAACATTCAGTACTTC.

Turning to this clonotype: A read error may produce the germline difference seen at one junction end. The chain uses TRBV6-1 and TRBJ1-2, with D perhaps matching TRBD1 (6 bases). This CDR3 comprises 13 residues. Germline CDR1 reads MNHNS; CDR2 reads SASEGT. The CDR3 loop is CASREAGADGYTF. In nucleotides, the CDR3 is TGTGCCAGCAGAGAAGCAGGGGCCGATGGCTACACCTTC.

This clonotype was recorded only once. This chain uses TRBV9 with TRBJ2-7; possible D gene TRBD2, 6 bases. The CDR3 runs 14 residues. Germline loops: CDR1 SGDLS, CDR2 YYNGEE. V dropped 0 bases and J dropped 3 bases, with 10 bases sitting between them. The CDR3 loop is CASSVDGGSYEQYF. The CDR3 DNA sequence: TGTGCCAGCAGCGTAGACGGGGGAAGCTACGAGCAGTACTTC.

The chain combines TRBV11-3 with TRBJ1-4; 9 positions agree with TRBD1. Germline V gene lookup returns CDR1 SGHNT and CDR2 YENEEA. The CDR3 covers 17 residues. V shed 1 base and J 3 bases; nucleotides not matched to a gene: 6. The CDR3 DNA sequence: TGTGCCAGCAGCTTAGCCCGGGGGACAGGGTCTAATGAAAAACTGTTTTTT. This encodes CASSLARGTGSNEKLFF.

J is TRBJ2-3 and V is TRBV11-2, with a possible D match to TRBD2 (7 bases). CDR1 and CDR2 (germline): SGHAT, FQNNGV. The CDR3 spans 18 residues. Trimming removed 7 bases at V and 4 bases at J, with 27 bases between. CDR3 amino acids: CASKIRPGAAGHPDTQYF. The DNA for the CDR3 is TGTGCCAGCAAAATTAGGCCGGGGGCAGCGGGACACCCAGATACGCAGTATTTT.

This chain connects TRBV29-1 to TRBJ2-1, with unresolved D. Germline CDR1 and CDR2: SQVTM and ANQGSEA. The CDR3 covers 15 residues. V gave up 5 bases and J gave up 5 bases, with 19 bases separating them. CDR3 sequence: CSVLVSGLPNNEQFF. CDR3 nucleotide sequence: TGCAGCGTTCTAGTGTCCGGCCTACCCAACAATGAGCAGTTCTTC.

V and J are TRBV15 and TRBJ2-4; D gene ambiguous. Trimming cost V 0 bases and J 6 bases, with 12 bases left between them. This CDR3 spans 15 amino acids. Germline loops: CDR1 LNHNV, CDR2 YYDKDF (reference sequence). Here the CDR3 reads CATSRDPFRGNIQYF. The CDR3 DNA reads as TGTGCCACCAGCAGAGATCCGTTCCGTGGAAACATTCAGTACTTC.

The gene calls are TRBV20-1 and TRBJ2-1, with D perhaps matching TRBD1 or TRBD2 (6 bases each). Germline V gene sequence: CDR1 DFQATT, CDR2 SNEGSKA (reference sequence). V lost 6 bases and J lost 7, with 16 bases in between. The CDR3 is 13 amino acids. CDR3 residues: CSARGRSENEQFF. The CDR3 nucleotides are TGCAGTGCCCGGGGGCGTAGTGAAAATGAGCAGTTCTTC.